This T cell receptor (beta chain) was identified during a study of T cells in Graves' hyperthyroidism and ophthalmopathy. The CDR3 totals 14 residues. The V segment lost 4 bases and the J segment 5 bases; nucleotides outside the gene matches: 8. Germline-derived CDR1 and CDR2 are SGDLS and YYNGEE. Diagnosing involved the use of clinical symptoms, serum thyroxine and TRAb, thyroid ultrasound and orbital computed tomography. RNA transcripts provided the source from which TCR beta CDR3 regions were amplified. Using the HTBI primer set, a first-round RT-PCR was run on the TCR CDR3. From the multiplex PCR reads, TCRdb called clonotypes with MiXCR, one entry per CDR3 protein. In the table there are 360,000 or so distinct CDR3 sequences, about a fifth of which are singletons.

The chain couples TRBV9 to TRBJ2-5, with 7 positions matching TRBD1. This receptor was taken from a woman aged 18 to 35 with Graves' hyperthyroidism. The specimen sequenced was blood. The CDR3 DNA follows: TGTGCCAGCAGCCCCAAGGGGGCTGGGGAGACCCAGTACTTC. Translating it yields CASSPKGAGETQYF.